The 28 T cell receptor beta chains presented below share a single source sample, sequenced in a study of beta chain features in type 1 diabetes. Reverse transcription of all isolated RNA meant that expressed TCRB transcripts were sequenced. Generated by immunoSEQ multiplex PCR, the TCRdb table keeps only in-frame clones and is missing some. The table lists tens of thousands of clones, roughly 34% of them singletons. The material sequenced was stem cell memory CD4+ T cells from blood. The source is a woman younger than 30 in good health.

V usage is TRBV19 and J usage is TRBJ1-3; TRBD1 is a possible D gene (5 bases). The CDR3 spans 15 residues. Trimming left V 3 bases short and J 0 bases short, with 9 bases between. Germline V lookup: CDR1 LNHDA, CDR2 SQIVND (reference sequence). CDR3 loop: CASSMWRGSGNTIYF. CDR3 nucleotides: TGTGCCAGTAGTATGTGGAGGGGCTCTGGAAACACCATATATTTT.

The chain couples TRBV6-6 to TRBJ1-5, with 8 bases identical to TRBD1. J gave up 6 bases and V 6 bases, and 10 bases lay outside the gene matches. The germline V gene encodes CDR1 MNHNY and CDR2 SVGAGI (reference sequence). The CDR3 length is 15 residues. CDR3: CASRSGQGSSQPQHF. Written as DNA, the CDR3 is TGTGCCAGCAGGTCTGGACAGGGATCAAGTCAGCCCCAGCATTTT.

The V and J genes are TRBV9 and TRBJ1-4, with D unclear. CDR3 length: 15 amino acids. Germline loops: CDR1 SGDLS, CDR2 YYNGEE. Between the trimmed V and J ends, which lost 1 base and 6 bases, there was a span of 13 bases. The CDR3 DNA reads TGTGCCAGCAGCGTATCTACGCACGCGGATGAAAAACTGTTTTTT. Translated: CASSVSTHADEKLFF.

The rearrangement uses TRBV6-1 and TRBJ2-7, with 11 nucleotides matching TRBD2. The CDR3 contains 15 residues. With 4 bases clipped from V and 6 bases from J, the junction kept 8 bases outside the gene matches. Germline V gene sequence: CDR1 MNHNS, CDR2 SASEGT. CDR3 protein: CASSALLAGVSEQYF. The CDR3 bases are TGTGCCAGCAGTGCGCTACTAGCGGGAGTCTCCGAGCAGTACTTC.

A few counts support this clone. The V call is TRBV5-1, the J call TRBJ2-3; TRBD1 matches at 12 bases. The CDR3 has 16 residues. J lost 4 bases, V lost 2 bases, and 5 bases had no gene match. Germline V gene data show CDR1 as SGHRS and CDR2 as YFSETQ. CDR3 loop: CASSFGTGGASDTQYF. The CDR3 bases are TGCGCCAGCAGCTTTGGGACAGGGGGCGCATCAGATACGCAGTATTTT.

The chain has TRBV18 and TRBJ1-1; TRBD1 is a possible D gene (6 bases). The CDR3 has 14 residues. V was clipped by 4 bases and J by 1 base, with 10 bases between them. CDR1 is KGHSH and CDR2 is LQKENI in the germline V gene. For the CDR3, the DNA is TGTGCCAGCTCACGGGGGCAAACGAACACTGAAGCTTTCTTT. This translates into CASSRGQTNTEAFF.

There are a few counts of this clone. The J gene is TRBJ2-1, the V gene TRBV5-4; D call uncertain. Trimming pared 0 bases from V and 0 bases from J, leaving 7 bases between. The CDR3 has 15 amino acids. Germline V lookup: CDR1 SGHNT, CDR2 YYREEE (reference sequence). CDR3 DNA: TGTGCCAGCAGCTTGGCCCCGAGCTCCTACAATGAGCAGTTCTTC. Translation gives CASSLAPSSYNEQFF.

In this sample, this clone turned up a few times. The gene calls are TRBV4-1 and TRBJ2-7; weak D call: TRBD1 (6 bases). This CDR3 has 14 amino acids. Looked up from germline, CDR1 is MGHRA and CDR2 is YSYEKL. Trimming pared 4 bases from V and 5 bases from J, leaving 15 bases between. The CDR3 loop is CASSRGRGKDEQYF. In DNA, the CDR3 is TGCGCCAGCAGCCGTGGCAGGGGAAAGGACGAGCAGTACTTC.

This clone was detected a few times. V usage is TRBV4-1 and J usage is TRBJ1-5; tentative D call: TRBD1 (6 bases). V was clipped by 2 bases and J by 5 bases, with 25 bases between them. Germline V gives CDR1 MGHRA, CDR2 YSYEKL. The CDR3 length is 19 residues. CDR3 coding DNA: TGCGCCAGCAGCCAAATCTTCACTAAACAGGGAGGGAAGGATCAGCCCCAGCATTTT. It is translated as CASSQIFTKQGGKDQPQHF.

There are a few counts of this clone. V and J are TRBV11-3 and TRBJ2-1; D is ambiguous. Trimming left V 0 bases short and J 0 bases short, with 6 bases between. There are 15 residues in the CDR3. CDR1 is SGHNT and CDR2 is YENEEA in the germline V gene. In DNA form, the CDR3 reads TGTGCCAGCAGCTTAGATCAACTCTCCTACAATGAGCAGTTCTTC. This gives the protein CASSLDQLSYNEQFF. Variable domain in full (rest from reference TRBV11-3 and TRBJ2-1): EAGVVQSPRYKIIEKKQPVAFWCNPISGHNTLYWYLQNLGQGPELLIRYENEEAVDDSQLPKDRFSAERLKGVDSTLKIQPAELGDSAVYLCASSLDQLSYNEQFFGPGTRLTVL.

V usage is TRBV5-8 and J usage is TRBJ2-5, with 8 nucleotides matching TRBD1. The germline CDR1 and CDR2 sequences are SGHTS and YDEGEE. The CDR3 runs 14 residues. J lost 5 bases, V lost 4 bases, and 7 bases had no gene match. Written as DNA, the CDR3 is TGTGCCAGCAGCCGAGGACAGGGACGCGAGACCCAGTACTTC. This codes for CASSRGQGRETQYF.

The rearrangement links TRBV6-5 to TRBJ2-3; perhaps TRBD2 as D (7 bases). Germline CDR1 is MNHEY and CDR2 is SVGAGI. This CDR3 spans 16 amino acids. Between the trimmed V and J ends, which lost 0 bases and 6 bases, there was a span of 16 bases. CDR3 loop: CASSYSRGGRGDTQYF. CDR3 in DNA: TGTGCCAGCAGTTACTCGAGGGGGGGCCGGGGGGATACGCAGTATTTT.

This chain uses TRBV11-3 with TRBJ2-3; D not resolved. The CDR3 spans 14 residues. V dropped 7 bases and J dropped 0 bases, with 11 bases sitting between them. Germline CDR1 is SGHNT and CDR2 is YENEEA. CDR3 nucleotides: TGTGCCAGCACTACTTCGCGGAGCACAGATACGCAGTATTTT. Its protein is CASTTSRSTDTQYF.

V and J are TRBV4-3 and TRBJ2-3; tentative D call: TRBD1 (5 bases). CDR1 is LGHNA, CDR2 YSLEER, per germline. This CDR3 is 17 amino acids long. V was pared by 0 bases and J by 1 base, with 14 bases between. The chain's CDR3 is CASSQEVGATRTDTQYF. The CDR3 region has the DNA TGCGCCAGCAGCCAAGAAGTAGGGGCTACCCGCACAGATACGCAGTATTTT.

This clone turned up a few times. V usage is TRBV7-2 and J usage is TRBJ2-3; TRBD2 matches 11 bases. Trimming took 1 base from V and 4 from J; bases not matched to a gene: 1. Germline-derived CDR1 and CDR2 are SGHTA and FQGNSA. The length of the CDR3 is 15 residues. The CDR3 loop reads CASSLGLAGPDTQYF. The CDR3 nucleotides are TGTGCCAGCAGCTTAGGACTAGCGGGGCCAGATACGCAGTATTTT.

This clone was seen more than once but under ten times. The CDR3 sequence is CASSLQQGHGYTF. CDR3 in DNA: TGCGCCAGCAGCTTGCAACAGGGACATGGCTACACCTTC. This chain links TRBV5-1 with TRBJ1-2, with a tentative D call TRBD1 (6 bases). This CDR3 region has 13 residues. The germline CDR1 and CDR2 sequences are SGHRS and YFSETQ. V lost 1 base and J lost 6, with 10 bases in between. Filled out from reference TRBV5-1 and TRBJ1-2, the complete variable domain reads KAGVTQTPRYLIKTRGQQVTLSCSPISGHRSVSWYQQTPGQGLQFLFEYFSETQRNKGNFPGRFSGRQFSNSRSEMNVSTLELGDSALYLCASSLQQGHGYTFGSGTRLTVV.

Remarks on this clone: Germline and junction disagree at one end, which may indicate a read error. The J gene is TRBJ2-7, the V gene TRBV9, with TRBD1 as a possible D gene (7 bases). Germline V CDR1 and CDR2: SGDLS, YYNGEE. The CDR3 loop spans 15 amino acids. The CDR3 protein is CVSSVGQGGDYEQYF. In nucleotides, the CDR3 is TGTGTCAGCAGCGTCGGCCAGGGGGGCGACTACGAGCAGTACTTC. Supplemented by reference TRBV9 and TRBJ2-7, the full variable domain reads DSGVTQTPKHLITATGQRVTLRCSPRSGDLSVYWYQQSLDQGLQFLIQYYNGEERAKGNILERFSAQQFPDLHSELNLSSLELGDSALYFCVSSVGQGGDYEQYFGPGTRLTVT.

V usage is TRBV6-5 and J usage is TRBJ2-5, with TRBD2 identical over 9 bases. The CDR3 totals 16 residues. Germline CDR1 and CDR2: MNHEY and SVGAGI. After removal of 0 bases from V and 9 bases from J, the junction contained 11 bases not matched to a gene. The CDR3 region is CASSYSTAGGKGAQYF. CDR3 bases: TGTGCCAGCAGTTACTCGACGGCGGGGGGGAAGGGGGCCCAGTACTTC.

This clone showed up just once. This chain joins TRBV11-3 and TRBJ2-3; D is unclear. Deletions cut 5 bases from V and 6 bases from J, with 15 bases between. The length of the CDR3 is 14 residues. Germline V gene data show CDR1 as SGHNT and CDR2 as YENEEA. The CDR3 region has the DNA TGTGCCAGCAGCCCAAAGTGGGCAACTGATACGCAGTATTTT. It specifies CASSPKWATDTQYF.

The chain has TRBV6-1 and TRBJ2-7, with TRBD2 matching over 13 bases. The CDR3 loop spans 14 amino acids. The ends lost 10 bases at V and 2 bases at J; junction bases unmatched: 5. Germline V gene lookup returns CDR1 MNHNS and CDR2 SASEGT. CDR3 protein: CATQTSGGPYEQYF. CDR3 nucleotides: TGTGCCACGCAGACTAGCGGGGGGCCCTACGAGCAGTACTTC.

V is TRBV30 and J is TRBJ1-1, with D perhaps matching TRBD1 (5 bases). CDR1 is GTSNPN and CDR2 is SVGIG in the germline V gene (reference sequence). The CDR3 spans 15 residues. With 0 bases removed from V and 5 bases from J, the gap between germline ends came to 16 bases. CDR3 region: CAWSVRVAGSTEAFF. CDR3 nucleotides: TGTGCCTGGAGTGTACGGGTCGCAGGGTCAACTGAAGCTTTCTTT. The full variable domain, in which reference TRBV30 and TRBJ1-1 provide the parts outside the CDR3, is SQTIHQWPATLVQPVGSPLSLECTVEGTSNPNLYWYRQAAGRGLQLLFYSVGIGQISSEVPQNLSASRPQDRQFILSSKKLLLSDSGFYLCAWSVRVAGSTEAFFGQGTRLTVV.

The rearrangement joins TRBV5-1 to TRBJ2-1; 7 positions agree with TRBD1. J was trimmed by 4 bases and V by 0 bases; bases with no gene match: 4. The CDR3 extends over 15 amino acids. Germline V gives CDR1 SGHRS, CDR2 YFSETQ. The chain's CDR3 is CASSLGTRGYNEQFF. Here the CDR3 DNA reads TGCGCCAGCAGCTTGGGGACCAGGGGGTACAATGAGCAGTTCTTC.

J is TRBJ1-3 and V is TRBV18; maybe TRBD1 (6 bases). There are 15 residues in the CDR3. V was trimmed by 0 bases and J by 7 bases, leaving 13 bases between them. The V gene's germline CDR1 is KGHSH and CDR2 LQKENI. The CDR3 region has the DNA TGTGCCAGCTCACCACCGTCGGTGAGGGGGAACACCATATATTTT. Protein: CASSPPSVRGNTIYF.

V is TRBV19 and J is TRBJ1-1; D gene ambiguous. Germline loops: CDR1 LNHDA, CDR2 SQIVND (reference sequence). V shed 1 base and J shed 5 bases, with 11 bases lying between them. The CDR3 is 14 amino acids. The CDR3, as DNA: TGTGCCAGTAGTATAGGGCCGGGAAGGACTGAAGCTTTCTTT. It yields the protein CASSIGPGRTEAFF.

The rearrangement joins TRBV7-8 to TRBJ1-2; 7 bases align to TRBD1. The CDR3 extends over 14 amino acids. Germline CDR1 SGHVS, CDR2 FQNEAQ. V shed 1 base, J shed 7 bases, and the junction held 6 bases outside the gene matches. CDR3 amino acids: CASSLEQGPGGYTF. The CDR3 DNA reads as TGTGCCAGCAGCTTAGAACAGGGGCCGGGTGGCTACACCTTC.

V gene TRBV7-8 combines with J gene TRBJ2-2, with 12 bases fitting TRBD2. J lost 1 base, V lost 7 bases, and 10 bases had no gene match. Looked up from germline, CDR1 is SGHVS and CDR2 is FQNEAQ. This CDR3 is 18 amino acids long. In DNA, the CDR3 is TGTGCCAGCAAATCCGGGCTAGCGGGAGGGATGAACACCGGGGAGCTGTTTTTT. Amino acids: CASKSGLAGGMNTGELFF.

The genes are TRBV14 and TRBJ2-5, with 10 bases identical to TRBD2. The germline V gene has CDR1 SGHDN and CDR2 FVKESK. The trim removed 4 bases at V and 5 bases at J, leaving 7 bases unmatched. The CDR3 runs 15 residues. The CDR3, as DNA: TGTGCCAGCAGCCTCGCTAGCGGGAGCTGGGAGACCCAGTACTTC. Protein: CASSLASGSWETQYF. Full variable domain (missing parts from reference TRBV14 and TRBJ2-5): EAGVTQFPSHSVIEKGQTVTLRCDPISGHDNLYWYRRVMGKEIKFLLHFVKESKQDESGMPNNRFLAERTGGTYSTLKVQPAELEDSGVYFCASSLASGSWETQYFGPGTRLLVL.

This clone has just a few counts. J is TRBJ2-7 and V is TRBV7-9; D is ambiguous. Germline CDR1 and CDR2: SEHNR and FQNEAQ (reference sequence). The CDR3 spans 13 residues. Trimming removed 0 bases at V and 3 bases at J, with 6 bases between. For the CDR3, the DNA is TGTGCCAGCAGCTTAGCTCTAAGCTACGAGCAGTACTTC. This sequence encodes CASSLALSYEQYF. Combining the CDR3 with reference TRBV7-9 and TRBJ2-7 gives the whole variable domain DTGVSQNPRHKITKRGQNVTFRCDPISEHNRLYWYRQTLGQGPEFLTYFQNEAQLEKSRLLSDRFSAERPKGSFSTLEIQRTEQGDSAMYLCASSLALSYEQYFGPGTRLTVT.